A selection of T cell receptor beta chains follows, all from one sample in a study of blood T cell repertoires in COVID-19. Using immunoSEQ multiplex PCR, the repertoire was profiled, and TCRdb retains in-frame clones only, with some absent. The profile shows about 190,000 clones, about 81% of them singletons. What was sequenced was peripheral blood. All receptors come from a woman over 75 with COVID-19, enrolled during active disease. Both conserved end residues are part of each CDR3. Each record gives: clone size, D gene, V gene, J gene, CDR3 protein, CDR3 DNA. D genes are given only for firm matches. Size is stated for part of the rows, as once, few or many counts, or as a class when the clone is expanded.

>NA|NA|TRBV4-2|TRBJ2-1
CASSTGRGPPYNEQFF
TGTGCCAGCAGCACAGGTAGGGGTCCCCCCTACAATGAGCAGTTCTTC
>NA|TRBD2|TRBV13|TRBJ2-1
CASSSRTSGRFLDYNEQFF
TGTGCCAGCAGCTCCCGGACTAGCGGGAGGTTCCTTGACTACAATGAGCAGTTCTTC
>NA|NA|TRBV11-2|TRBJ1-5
CASSDGSYQPQHF
TGTGCCAGCAGCGACGGGTCCTATCAGCCCCAGCATTTT
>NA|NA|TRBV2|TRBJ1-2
CASSAGGFYYGYTF
TGTGCCAGCTCTGCCGGCGGGTTTTACTATGGCTACACCTTC
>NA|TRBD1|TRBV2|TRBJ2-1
CASKALRDRVYNEQFF
TGTGCCAGCAAAGCCCTCCGGGACAGGGTGTACAATGAGCAGTTCTTC
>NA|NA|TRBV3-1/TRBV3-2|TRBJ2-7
CASSQNPRRGLYEQYF
TGTGCCAGCAGCCAAAATCCGCGGCGGGGTCTCTACGAGCAGTACTTC
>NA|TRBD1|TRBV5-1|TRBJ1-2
CASSSQGEAYGYTF
TGCGCCAGCAGCTCACAGGGGGAAGCCTATGGCTACACCTTC
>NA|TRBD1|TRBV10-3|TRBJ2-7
CAISHPGQGTYEQYF
TGTGCCATCAGTCACCCGGGACAGGGGACCTACGAGCAGTACTTC
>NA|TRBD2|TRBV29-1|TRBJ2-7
CSVEVTSGISSYEQYF
TGCAGCGTTGAAGTAACTAGCGGGATTTCGTCCTACGAGCAGTACTTC
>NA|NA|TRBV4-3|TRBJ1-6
CASSQGAGGSYNSPLHF
TGCGCCAGCAGCCAAGGGGCCGGAGGGTCCTATAATTCACCCCTCCACTTT
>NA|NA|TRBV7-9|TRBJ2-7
CASSLVGGSYEQYF
TGTGCCAGCAGCTTAGTGGGGGGATCCTACGAGCAGTACTTC
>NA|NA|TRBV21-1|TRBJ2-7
CASSKGGTDCYEQYF
TGTGCCAGCAGCAAAGGCGGGACGGATTGCTACGAGCAGTACTTC
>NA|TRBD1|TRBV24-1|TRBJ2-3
CATSDPGQGSDTQYF
TGTGCCACCAGTGACCCGGGACAGGGGTCAGATACGCAGTATTTT
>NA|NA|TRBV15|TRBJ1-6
CATSWFGNSPLHF
TGTGCCACCAGCTGGTTCGGGAATTCACCCCTCCACTTT
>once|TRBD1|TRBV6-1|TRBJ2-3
CASSDARTGADTQYF
TGTGCCAGCAGTGACGCCCGGACAGGGGCAGATACGCAGTATTTT
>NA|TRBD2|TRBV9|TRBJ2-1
CASSPSGTSGYNEQFF
TGTGCCAGCAGCCCCTCCGGGACTAGCGGCTACAATGAGCAGTTCTTC
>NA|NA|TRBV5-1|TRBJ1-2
CASSLGQAANYGYTF
TGCGCCAGCAGCTTGGGGCAGGCAGCTAACTATGGCTACACCTTC
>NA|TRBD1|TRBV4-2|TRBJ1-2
CASSQLLGQGAGGYTF
TGTGCCAGCAGCCAACTATTGGGACAGGGGGCGGGAGGCTACACCTTC
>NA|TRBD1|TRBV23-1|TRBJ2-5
CAIDRGRETQYF
TGCGCCATTGACAGGGGGCGAGAGACCCAGTACTTC
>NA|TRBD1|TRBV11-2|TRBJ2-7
CASSIGGPYEQYF
TGTGCCAGCAGCATAGGGGGCCCCTACGAGCAGTACTTC
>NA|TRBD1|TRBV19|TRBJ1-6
CASSTDRDQSPLHF
TGTGCCAGTAGTACGGACAGGGATCAATCACCCCTCCACTTT
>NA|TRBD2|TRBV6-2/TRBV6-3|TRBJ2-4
CASSALTSGGAKNIQYF
TGTGCCAGCAGTGCCTTGACTAGCGGGGGAGCCAAAAACATTCAGTACTTC
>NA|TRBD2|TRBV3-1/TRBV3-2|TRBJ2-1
CASSQPRSGGAHDEQFF
TGTGCCAGCAGCCAACCACGGAGCGGGGGGGCCCACGATGAGCAGTTCTTC
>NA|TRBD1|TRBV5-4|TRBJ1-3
CASSLALGQGHTIYF
TGTGCCAGCAGCTTGGCTCTAGGACAGGGCCACACCATATATTTT
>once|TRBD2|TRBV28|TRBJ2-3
CASSFLAGGPPSDTQYF
TGTGCCAGCAGTTTTCTAGCGGGAGGGCCTCCCTCAGATACGCAGTATTTT
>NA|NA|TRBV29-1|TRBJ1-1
CSVQNREGAFF
TGCAGCGTTCAAAACAGGGAAGGAGCTTTCTTT
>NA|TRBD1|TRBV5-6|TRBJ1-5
CASSPGTGAHNQPQHF
TGTGCCAGCAGCCCGGGGACAGGGGCCCACAATCAGCCCCAGCATTTT
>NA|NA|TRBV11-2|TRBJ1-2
CASSFRNYGYTF
TGTGCCAGCAGCTTTCGTAACTATGGCTACACCTTC
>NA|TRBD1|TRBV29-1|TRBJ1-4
CSVEDRGQEKLFF
TGCAGCGTAGAAGACAGGGGGCAGGAAAAACTGTTTTTT
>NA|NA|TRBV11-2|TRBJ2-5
CASSLSPPGFQETQYF
TGTGCCAGCAGCTTATCCCCTCCTGGTTTTCAGGAGACCCAGTACTTC
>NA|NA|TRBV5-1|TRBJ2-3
CASSLFNTDTQYF
TGCGCCAGCAGCTTGTTTAACACAGATACGCAGTATTTT
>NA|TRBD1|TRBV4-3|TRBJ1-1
CASSRDRNTEAFF
TGCGCCAGCAGCCGGGACAGGAACACTGAAGCTTTCTTT
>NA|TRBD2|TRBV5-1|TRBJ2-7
CASSLGLAESYEQYF
TGCGCCAGCAGCTTGGGGCTAGCGGAATCCTACGAGCAGTACTTC
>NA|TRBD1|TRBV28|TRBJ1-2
CASSRGQYFGSMSGYTF
TGTGCCAGCAGCCGGGGACAGTATTTTGGGTCGATGAGTGGCTACACCTTC
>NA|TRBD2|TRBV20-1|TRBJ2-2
CSASSGGNTGELFF
TGCAGTGCTAGTTCGGGGGGGAACACCGGGGAGCTGTTTTTT
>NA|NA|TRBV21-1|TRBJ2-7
CASSNPPQVPLGEQYF
TGTGCCAGCAGCAACCCCCCCCAGGTGCCTTTAGGAGAGCAGTACTTC
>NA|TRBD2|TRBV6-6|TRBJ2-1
CASSRTSTSGSYNEQFF
TGTGCCAGCAGTCGAACCTCGACTAGCGGTTCCTACAATGAGCAGTTCTTC
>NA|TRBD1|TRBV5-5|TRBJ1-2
CASSPSRTGGGYGYTF
TGTGCCAGCAGCCCCTCCCGGACAGGGGGCGGTTATGGCTACACCTTC
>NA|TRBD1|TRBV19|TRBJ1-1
CASTGQALSTEAFF
TGTGCCAGTACCGGACAGGCCCTGAGCACTGAAGCTTTCTTT
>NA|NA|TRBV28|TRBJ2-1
CASSLTRGSYNEQFF
TGTGCCAGCAGTTTGACCAGGGGCTCCTACAATGAGCAGTTCTTC
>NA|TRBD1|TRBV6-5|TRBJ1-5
CASNRQGQPQHF
TGTGCCAGCAACCGACAGGGCCAGCCCCAGCATTTT
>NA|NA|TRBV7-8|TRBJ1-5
CASSFGGQSNQPQHF
TGTGCCAGCAGCTTCGGTGGGCAGAGCAATCAGCCCCAGCATTTT
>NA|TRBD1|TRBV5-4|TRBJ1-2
CASSPGQGDGYTF
TGTGCCAGCAGCCCCGGACAGGGAGACGGCTACACCTTC
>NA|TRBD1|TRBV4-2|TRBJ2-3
CASSQPGQGARALTDTQYF
TGTGCCAGCAGCCAGCCGGGACAGGGGGCGAGGGCACTCACAGATACGCAGTATTTT
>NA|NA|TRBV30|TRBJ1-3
CAWTESGNTIYF
TGTGCCTGGACGGAGTCTGGAAACACCATATATTTT
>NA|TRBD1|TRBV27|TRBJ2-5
CASSLGQATYQETQYF
TGTGCCAGCAGTTTGGGACAGGCCACGTACCAAGAGACCCAGTACTTC
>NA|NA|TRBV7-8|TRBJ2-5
CASSLYGRAGQETQYF
TGTGCCAGCAGCTTATATGGGCGGGCCGGACAAGAGACCCAGTACTTC
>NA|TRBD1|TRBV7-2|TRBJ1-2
CASSLASGRQGANYGYTF
TGTGCCAGCAGCTTAGCTAGTGGTCGACAGGGAGCTAACTATGGCTACACCTTC
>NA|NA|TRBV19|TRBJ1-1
CASSIDLWRQSNTEAFF
TGTGCCAGTAGTATAGATCTATGGAGACAGTCGAACACTGAAGCTTTCTTT
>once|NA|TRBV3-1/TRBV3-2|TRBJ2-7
CASSQGVIGEQYF
TGTGCCAGCAGCCAAGGAGTTATCGGCGAGCAGTACTTC